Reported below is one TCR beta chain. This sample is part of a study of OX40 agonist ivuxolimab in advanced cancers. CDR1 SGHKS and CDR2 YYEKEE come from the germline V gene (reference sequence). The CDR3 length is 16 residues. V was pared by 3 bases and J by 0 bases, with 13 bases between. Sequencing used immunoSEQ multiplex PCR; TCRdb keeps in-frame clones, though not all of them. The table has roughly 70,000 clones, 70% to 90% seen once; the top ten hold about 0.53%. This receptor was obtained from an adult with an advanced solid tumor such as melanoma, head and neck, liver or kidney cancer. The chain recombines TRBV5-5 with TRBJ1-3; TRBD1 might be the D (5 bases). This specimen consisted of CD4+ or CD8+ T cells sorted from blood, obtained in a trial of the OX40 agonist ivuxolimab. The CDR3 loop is CASSYWDGYSGNTIYF. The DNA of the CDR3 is TGTGCCAGCAGCTACTGGGACGGCTACTCTGGAAACACCATATATTTT.